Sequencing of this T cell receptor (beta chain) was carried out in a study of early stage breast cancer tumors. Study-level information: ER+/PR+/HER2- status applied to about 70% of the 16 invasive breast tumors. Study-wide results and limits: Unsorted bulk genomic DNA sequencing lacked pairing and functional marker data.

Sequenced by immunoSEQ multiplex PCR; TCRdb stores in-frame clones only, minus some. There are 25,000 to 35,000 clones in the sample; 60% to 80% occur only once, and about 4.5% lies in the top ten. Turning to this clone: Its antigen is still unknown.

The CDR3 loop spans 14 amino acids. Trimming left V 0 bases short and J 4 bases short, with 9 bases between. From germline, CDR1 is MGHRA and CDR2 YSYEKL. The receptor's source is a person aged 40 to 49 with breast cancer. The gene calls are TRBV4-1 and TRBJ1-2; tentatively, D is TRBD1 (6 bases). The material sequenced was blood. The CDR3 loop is CASSQDQGSYGYTF. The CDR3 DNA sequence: TGCGCCAGCAGCCAAGATCAGGGGTCCTATGGCTACACCTTC.